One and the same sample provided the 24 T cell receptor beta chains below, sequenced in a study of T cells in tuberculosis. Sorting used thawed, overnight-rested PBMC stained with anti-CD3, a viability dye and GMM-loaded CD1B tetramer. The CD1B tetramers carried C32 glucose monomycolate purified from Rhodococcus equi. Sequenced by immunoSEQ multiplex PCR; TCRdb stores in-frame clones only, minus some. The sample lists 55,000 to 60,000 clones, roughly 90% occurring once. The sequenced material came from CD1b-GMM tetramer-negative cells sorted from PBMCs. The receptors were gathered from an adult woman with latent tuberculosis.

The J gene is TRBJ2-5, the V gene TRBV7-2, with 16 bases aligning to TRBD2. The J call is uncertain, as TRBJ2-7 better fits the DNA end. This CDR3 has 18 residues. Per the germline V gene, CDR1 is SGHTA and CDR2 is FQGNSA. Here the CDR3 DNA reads TGTGCCAGCAGCTTAGGGACAGGGACTAGCGGGAGGGCCTACGAGCAGTACTTC. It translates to CASSLGTGTSGRAYEQYF.

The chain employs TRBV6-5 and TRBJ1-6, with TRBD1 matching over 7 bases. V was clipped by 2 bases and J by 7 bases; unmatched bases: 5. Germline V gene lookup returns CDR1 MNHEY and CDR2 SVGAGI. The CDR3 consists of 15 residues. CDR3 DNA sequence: TGTGCCAGCAGTTACCAGGACAGGTTCAATTCACCCCTCCACTTT. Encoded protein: CASSYQDRFNSPLHF.

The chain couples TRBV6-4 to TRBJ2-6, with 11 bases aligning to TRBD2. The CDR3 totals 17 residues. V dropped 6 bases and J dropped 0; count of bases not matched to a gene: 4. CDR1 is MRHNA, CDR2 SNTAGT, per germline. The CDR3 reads CASSPGTSGSGANVLTF. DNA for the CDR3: TGTGCCAGCAGCCCCGGGACTAGCGGCTCTGGGGCCAACGTCCTGACTTTC.

CDR3 residues: CASRLSGASTDTQYF. The DNA for the CDR3 is TGTGCCAGCAGACTGAGCGGGGCTAGCACAGATACGCAGTATTTT. This sequence joins TRBV7-3 and TRBJ2-3; 7 positions agree with TRBD2. The V gene's germline CDR1 is SGHTA and CDR2 FQGTGA. After removal of 6 bases from V and 0 bases from J, the junction contained 6 bases not matched to a gene. The CDR3 covers 15 residues.

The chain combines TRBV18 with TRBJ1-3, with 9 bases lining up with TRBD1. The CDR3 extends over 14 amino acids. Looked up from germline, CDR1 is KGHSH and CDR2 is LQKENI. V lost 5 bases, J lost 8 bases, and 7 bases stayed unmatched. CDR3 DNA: TGTGCCAGCTCAAAACAGGGGGCCATAGACACCATATATTTT. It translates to CASSKQGAIDTIYF.

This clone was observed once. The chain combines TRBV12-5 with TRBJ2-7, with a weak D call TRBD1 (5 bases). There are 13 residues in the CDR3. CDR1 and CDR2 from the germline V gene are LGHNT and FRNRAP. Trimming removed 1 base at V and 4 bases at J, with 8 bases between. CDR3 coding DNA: TGTGCTAGTGGTTTGGGCAGGGATTACGAGCAGTACTTC. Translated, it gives CASGLGRDYEQYF.

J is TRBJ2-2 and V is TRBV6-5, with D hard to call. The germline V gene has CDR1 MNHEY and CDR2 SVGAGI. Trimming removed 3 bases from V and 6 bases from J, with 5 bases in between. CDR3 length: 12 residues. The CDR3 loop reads CASSYRAGELFF. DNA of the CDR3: TGTGCCAGCAGTTATCGGGCCGGGGAGCTGTTTTTT.

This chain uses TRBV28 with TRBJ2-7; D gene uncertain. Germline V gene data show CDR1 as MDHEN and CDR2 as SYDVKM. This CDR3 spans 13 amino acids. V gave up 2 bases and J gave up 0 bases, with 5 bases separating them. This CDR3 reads CASSLHSSYEQYF. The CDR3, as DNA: TGTGCCAGCAGTTTACACAGCTCCTACGAGCAGTACTTC.

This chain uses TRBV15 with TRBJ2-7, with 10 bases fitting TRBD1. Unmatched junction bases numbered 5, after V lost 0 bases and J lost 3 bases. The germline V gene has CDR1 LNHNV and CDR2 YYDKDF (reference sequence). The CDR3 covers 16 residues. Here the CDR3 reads CATSRDSGTGDYEQYF. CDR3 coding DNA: TGTGCCACCAGCAGAGATAGCGGGACAGGGGACTACGAGCAGTACTTC.

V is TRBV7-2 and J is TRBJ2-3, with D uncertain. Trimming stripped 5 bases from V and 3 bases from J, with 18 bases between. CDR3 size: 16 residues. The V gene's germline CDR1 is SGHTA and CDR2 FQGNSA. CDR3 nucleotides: TGTGCCAGCAGCGAATACTCCGTCGGTGCGACAGATACGCAGTATTTT. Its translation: CASSEYSVGATDTQYF. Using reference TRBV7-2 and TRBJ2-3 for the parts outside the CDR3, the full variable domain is GAGVSQSPSNKVTEKGKDVELRCDPISGHTALYWYRQSLGQGLEFLIYFQGNSAPDKSGLPSDRFSAERTGGSVSTLTIQRTQQEDSAVYLCASSEYSVGATDTQYFGPGTRLTVL.

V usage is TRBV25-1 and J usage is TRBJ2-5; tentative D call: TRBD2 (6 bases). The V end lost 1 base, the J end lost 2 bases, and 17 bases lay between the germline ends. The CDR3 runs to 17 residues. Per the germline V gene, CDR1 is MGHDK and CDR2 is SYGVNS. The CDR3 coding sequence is TGTGCCAGCAGTGAATTAGGAGGGGTCGGTGCACAAGAGACCCAGTACTTC. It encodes CASSELGGVGAQETQYF.

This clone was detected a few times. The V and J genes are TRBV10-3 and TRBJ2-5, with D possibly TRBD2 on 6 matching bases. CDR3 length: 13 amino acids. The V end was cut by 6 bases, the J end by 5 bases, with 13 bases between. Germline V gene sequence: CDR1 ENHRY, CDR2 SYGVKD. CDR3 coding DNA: TGTGCCATCAGCCGGGAGCGGGCGGAGACCCAGTACTTC. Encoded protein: CAISRERAETQYF.

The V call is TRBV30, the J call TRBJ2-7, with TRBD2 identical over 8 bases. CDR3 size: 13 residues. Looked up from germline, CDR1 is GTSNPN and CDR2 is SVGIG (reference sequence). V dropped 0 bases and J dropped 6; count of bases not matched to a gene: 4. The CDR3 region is CAWSVSGTSEQYF. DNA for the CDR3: TGTGCCTGGAGTGTATCCGGGACTAGCGAGCAGTACTTC.

In DNA form, the CDR3 reads TGCGCCAGCAGTAAATGGGACAGGGGGAATAATGAGCAGTTCTTC. Its translation is CASSKWDRGNNEQFF. This chain connects TRBV4-1 to TRBJ2-1; 11 nucleotides agree with TRBD1. V dropped 6 bases and J dropped 7; count of bases not matched to a gene: 8. The CDR3 sequence is 15 residues long. CDR1 and CDR2 (germline): MGHRA, YSYEKL.

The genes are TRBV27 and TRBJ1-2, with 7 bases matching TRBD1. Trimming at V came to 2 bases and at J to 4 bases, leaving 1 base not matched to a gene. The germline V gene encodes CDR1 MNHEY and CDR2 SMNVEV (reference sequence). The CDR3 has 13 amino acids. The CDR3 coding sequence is TGTGCCAGCAGTTTACAGGGGGGCTATGGCTACACCTTC. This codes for CASSLQGGYGYTF.

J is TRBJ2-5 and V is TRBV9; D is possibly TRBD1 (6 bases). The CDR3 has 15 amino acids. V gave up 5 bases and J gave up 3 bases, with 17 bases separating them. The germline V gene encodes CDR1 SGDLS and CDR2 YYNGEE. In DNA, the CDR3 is TGTGCCAGCAGTGGTATACCGAGGGGGAAAGAGACCCAGTACTTC. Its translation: CASSGIPRGKETQYF.

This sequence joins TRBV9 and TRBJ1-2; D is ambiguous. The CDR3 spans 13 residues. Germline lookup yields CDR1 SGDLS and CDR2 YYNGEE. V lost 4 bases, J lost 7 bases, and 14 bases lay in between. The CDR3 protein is CASSFRGLGGYTF. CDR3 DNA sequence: TGTGCCAGCAGCTTTAGAGGTTTGGGTGGCTACACCTTC.

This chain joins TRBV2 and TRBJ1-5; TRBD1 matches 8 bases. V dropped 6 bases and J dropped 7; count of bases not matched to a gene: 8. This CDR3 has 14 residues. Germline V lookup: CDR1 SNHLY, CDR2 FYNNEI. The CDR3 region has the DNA TGTGCCAGCAGCGACAGGGGCGTTGGGCAGCCCCAGCATTTT. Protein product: CASSDRGVGQPQHF. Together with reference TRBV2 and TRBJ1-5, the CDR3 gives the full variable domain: EPEVTQTPSHQVTQMGQEVILRCVPISNHLYFYWYRQILGQKVEFLVSFYNNEISEKSEIFDDQFSVERPDGSNFTLKIRSTKLEDSAMYFCASSDRGVGQPQHFGDGTRLSIL.

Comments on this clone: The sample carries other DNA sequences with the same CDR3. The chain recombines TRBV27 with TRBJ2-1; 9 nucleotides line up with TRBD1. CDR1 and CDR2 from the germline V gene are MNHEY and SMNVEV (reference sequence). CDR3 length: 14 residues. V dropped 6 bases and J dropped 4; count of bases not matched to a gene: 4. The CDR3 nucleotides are TGTGCCAGCAGCCCCGGGACAGGGTACAATGAGCAGTTCTTC. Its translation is CASSPGTGYNEQFF.

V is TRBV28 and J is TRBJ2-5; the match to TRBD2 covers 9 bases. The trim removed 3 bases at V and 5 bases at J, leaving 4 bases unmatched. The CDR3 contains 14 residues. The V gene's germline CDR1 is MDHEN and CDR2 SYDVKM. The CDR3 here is CASSFSGSVETQYF. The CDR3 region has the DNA TGTGCCAGCAGTTTTAGCGGGAGTGTTGAGACCCAGTACTTC.

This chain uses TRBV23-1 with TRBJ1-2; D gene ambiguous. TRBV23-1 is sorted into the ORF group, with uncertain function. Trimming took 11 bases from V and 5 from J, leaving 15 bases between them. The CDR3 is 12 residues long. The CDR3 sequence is CAPVCARYGYTF. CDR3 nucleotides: TGCGCCCCGGTGTGCGCTAGGTATGGCTACACCTTC.

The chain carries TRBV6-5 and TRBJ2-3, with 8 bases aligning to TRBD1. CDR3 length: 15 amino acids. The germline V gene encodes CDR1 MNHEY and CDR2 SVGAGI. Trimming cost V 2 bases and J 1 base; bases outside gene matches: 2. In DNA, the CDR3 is TGTGCCAGCAGTTACGGACAGGGTCGCACAGATACGCAGTATTTT. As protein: CASSYGQGRTDTQYF.

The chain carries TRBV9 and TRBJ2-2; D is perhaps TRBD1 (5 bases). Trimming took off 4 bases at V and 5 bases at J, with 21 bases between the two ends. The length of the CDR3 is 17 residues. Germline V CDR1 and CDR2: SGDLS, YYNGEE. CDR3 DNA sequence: TGTGCCAGCAGCCCCCTGGACATTTGGGTTATAACCGGGGAGCTGTTTTTT. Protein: CASSPLDIWVITGELFF.

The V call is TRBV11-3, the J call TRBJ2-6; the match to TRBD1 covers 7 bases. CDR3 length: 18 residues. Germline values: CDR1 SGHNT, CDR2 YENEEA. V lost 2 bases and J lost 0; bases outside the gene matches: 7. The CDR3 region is CASSLFRGRRSGANVLTF. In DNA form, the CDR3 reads TGTGCCAGCAGCTTATTTAGGGGGCGACGCTCTGGGGCCAACGTCCTGACTTTC.